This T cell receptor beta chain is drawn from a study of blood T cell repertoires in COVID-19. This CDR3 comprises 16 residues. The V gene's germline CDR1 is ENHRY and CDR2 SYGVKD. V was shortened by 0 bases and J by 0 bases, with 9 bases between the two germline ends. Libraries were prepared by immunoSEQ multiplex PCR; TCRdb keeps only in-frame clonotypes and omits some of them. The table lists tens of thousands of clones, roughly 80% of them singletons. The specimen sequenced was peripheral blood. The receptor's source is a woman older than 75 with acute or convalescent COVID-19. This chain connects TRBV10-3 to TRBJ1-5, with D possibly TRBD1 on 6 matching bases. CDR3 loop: CAISESRGNSNQPQHF. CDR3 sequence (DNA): TGTGCCATCAGTGAGTCAAGGGGGAATAGCAATCAGCCCCAGCATTTT.